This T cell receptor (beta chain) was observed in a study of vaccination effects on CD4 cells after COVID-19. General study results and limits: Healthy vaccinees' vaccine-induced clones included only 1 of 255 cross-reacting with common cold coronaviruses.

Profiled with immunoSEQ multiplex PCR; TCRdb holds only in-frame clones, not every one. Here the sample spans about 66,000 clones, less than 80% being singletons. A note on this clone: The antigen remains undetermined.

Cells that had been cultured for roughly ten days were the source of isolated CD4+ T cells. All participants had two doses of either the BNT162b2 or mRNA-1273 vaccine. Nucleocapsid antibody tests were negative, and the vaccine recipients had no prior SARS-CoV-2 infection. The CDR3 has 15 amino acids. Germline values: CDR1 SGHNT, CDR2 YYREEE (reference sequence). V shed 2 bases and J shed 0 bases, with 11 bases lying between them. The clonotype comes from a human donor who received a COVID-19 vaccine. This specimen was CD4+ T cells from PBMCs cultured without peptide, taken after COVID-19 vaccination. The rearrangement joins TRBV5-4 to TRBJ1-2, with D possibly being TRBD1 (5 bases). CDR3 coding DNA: TGTGCCAGCAGCTTTGGGACGGACGCTAACTATGGCTACACCTTC. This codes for CASSFGTDANYGYTF. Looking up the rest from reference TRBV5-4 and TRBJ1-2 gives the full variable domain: ETGVTQSPTHLIKTRGQQVTLRCSSQSGHNTVSWYQQALGQGPQFIFQYYREEENGRGNFPPRFSGLQFPNYSSELNVNALELDDSALYLCASSFGTDANYGYTFGSGTRLTVV.